These 26 T cell receptor beta chains were sequenced from one sample in a study of blood T cell repertoires in COVID-19. The assay was immunoSEQ multiplex PCR, and TCRdb's table has in-frame clones only and misses some. This table has 380,000 or so clones, 80% to 90% appearing once. What was sequenced was PBMCs or T cells enriched from blood (not recorded which). The receptors originated from a man aged 30 to 45 who had recovered from COVID-19.

The V gene is TRBV5-4, the J gene TRBJ2-7; weak D call: TRBD1 (6 bases). V dropped 0 bases and J dropped 5 bases, with 12 bases sitting between them. Germline-derived CDR1 and CDR2 are SGHNT and YYREEE (reference sequence). This CDR3 has 14 residues. Here the CDR3 DNA reads TGTGCCAGCAGCTTGGGAGGGGGAATCAACGAGCAGTACTTC. It yields the protein CASSLGGGINEQYF.

This clone was counted a few times. The J gene is TRBJ1-3, the V gene TRBV7-3; possible D gene TRBD1, 6 bases. This CDR3 comprises 17 residues. Germline CDR1 and CDR2: SGHTA and FQGTGA. Trimming took 1 base from V and 1 from J, leaving 14 bases between them. CDR3: CASSLMGAGFSGNTIYF. Here the CDR3 DNA reads TGTGCCAGCAGCTTAATGGGGGCAGGCTTTTCTGGAAACACCATATATTTT.

This rearrangement joins TRBV7-8 to TRBJ1-2, with 10 positions matching TRBD1. Germline assignment: CDR1 SGHVS and CDR2 FQNEAQ. V was pared by 1 base and J by 8 bases, with 4 bases of the junction left unmatched. This CDR3 region has 14 residues. CDR3: CASSLEKTGGGYTF. CDR3 DNA sequence: TGTGCCAGCAGCTTAGAGAAGACAGGGGGCGGCTACACCTTC.

The rearrangement uses TRBV5-5 and TRBJ1-2; tentative D call: TRBD1 (6 bases). This CDR3 is 16 amino acids long. The V and J ends lost 0 bases and 3 bases respectively, with 15 bases between them. Germline-derived CDR1 and CDR2 are SGHKS and YYEKEE (reference sequence). The DNA of the CDR3 is TGTGCCAGCAGCTTGGGGGATGGGGGCGCGGACTATGGCTACACCTTC. Translated, it gives CASSLGDGGADYGYTF.

This chain's CDR3 is CASSYRTGDEQYF. The DNA for the CDR3 is TGTGCCAGCAGTTACCGGACAGGGGACGAGCAGTACTTC. The chain joins TRBV12-3 or TRBV12-4 to TRBJ2-7, with 9 positions matching TRBD1. V gave up 4 bases and J gave up 5 bases; unmatched junction bases: 3. This CDR3 is 13 amino acids long.

The V gene is TRBV9, the J gene TRBJ2-3; 8 bases line up with TRBD2. Germline V gene data show CDR1 as SGDLS and CDR2 as YYNGEE. The CDR3 consists of 16 residues. J gave up 6 bases and V 0 bases, and 9 bases lay outside the gene matches. The CDR3 protein is CASSVEGRGGFDTQYF. The CDR3 bases are TGTGCCAGCAGCGTAGAGGGTCGGGGGGGGTTTGATACGCAGTATTTT. The whole variable domain, remainder taken from reference TRBV9 and TRBJ2-3, is DSGVTQTPKHLITATGQRVTLRCSPRSGDLSVYWYQQSLDQGLQFLIQYYNGEERAKGNILERFSAQQFPDLHSELNLSSLELGDSALYFCASSVEGRGGFDTQYFGPGTRLTVL.

This clone was seen just once. The chain recombines TRBV27 with TRBJ1-1, with D perhaps matching TRBD1 (6 bases). The V end was cut by 2 bases, the J end by 0 bases, with 19 bases between. Looked up from germline, CDR1 is MNHEY and CDR2 is SMNVEV (reference sequence). The CDR3 length is 18 residues. CDR3 DNA sequence: TGTGCCAGCAGTTTACGTGGCGCATTACAGGGTATGAACACTGAAGCTTTCTTT. Translated: CASSLRGALQGMNTEAFF.

V usage is TRBV29-1 and J usage is TRBJ1-1; D ambiguous. This CDR3 comprises 11 residues. Trimming stripped 7 bases from V and 4 bases from J, with 10 bases between. Germline V gives CDR1 SQVTM, CDR2 ANQGSEA. This CDR3 reads CSGQEGTEAFF. The CDR3 DNA reads TGCAGCGGGCAGGAAGGCACTGAAGCTTTCTTT.

To note about this clone: Other DNA sequences in the sample encode the same CDR3. CDR3 residues: CASSSRQGSYEQYF. CDR3 DNA: TGTGCCAGCTCATCAAGACAGGGGAGCTACGAGCAGTACTTC. V and J are TRBV18 and TRBJ2-7; TRBD1 matches at 8 bases. Per germline, CDR1 KGHSH and CDR2 LQKENI. The CDR3 contains 14 residues. With V trimmed by 5 bases and J by 3 bases, 6 bases remained unmatched.

The J gene is TRBJ1-4, the V gene TRBV2, with D uncertain. With 2 bases removed from V and 8 bases from J, the gap between germline ends came to 18 bases. From germline, CDR1 is SNHLY and CDR2 FYNNEI. The CDR3 consists of 16 residues. CDR3 sequence: CASSELETLVGEKLFF. CDR3 DNA sequence: TGTGCCAGCAGTGAACTCGAGACATTGGTAGGCGAAAAACTGTTTTTT.

V gene TRBV7-9 combines with J gene TRBJ1-1; TRBD1 aligns across 7 bases. J was trimmed by 3 bases and V by 6 bases; bases with no gene match: 1. The CDR3 runs to 12 residues. Germline V gene data show CDR1 as SEHNR and CDR2 as FQNEAQ (reference sequence). The CDR3 protein is CASRGTDTEAFF. The DNA for the CDR3 is TGTGCCAGCAGGGGGACAGACACTGAAGCTTTCTTT.

V and J are TRBV20-1 and TRBJ1-2; 7 bases are a match to TRBD1. This CDR3 is 11 amino acids long. Germline V gene sequence: CDR1 DFQATT, CDR2 SNEGSKA (reference sequence). After removal of 5 bases from V and 4 bases from J, the junction contained 1 base not matched to a gene. The CDR3: CSAWDSYGYTF. For the CDR3, the DNA is TGCAGTGCTTGGGACAGCTATGGCTACACCTTC.

CDR3 coding DNA: TGTGCCAGCAGCGTAGGAGGCTCCTATAATTCACCCCTCCACTTT. This gives the protein CASSVGGSYNSPLHF. The chain carries TRBV9 and TRBJ1-6; D unresolved. Germline V lookup: CDR1 SGDLS, CDR2 YYNGEE. CDR3 size: 15 residues. The V end lost 0 bases, the J end lost 0 bases, and 4 bases lay between the germline ends.

V usage is TRBV13 and J usage is TRBJ1-6, with D perhaps matching TRBD1 (5 bases). Looked up from germline, CDR1 is PRHDT and CDR2 is FYEKMQ (reference sequence). The CDR3 contains 15 residues. V was shortened by 2 bases and J by 9 bases, with 14 bases between the two germline ends. CDR3: CASSLSLGLASPLHF. CDR3 coding DNA: TGTGCCAGCAGCTTAAGTTTGGGGCTTGCTTCACCCCTCCACTTT.

The chain employs TRBV11-2 and TRBJ1-2, with D hard to call. CDR3 length: 13 residues. Germline CDR1 and CDR2: SGHAT and FQNNGV. Trimming stripped 3 bases from V and 2 bases from J, with 7 bases between. The CDR3 here is CASSLRRNYGYTF. The CDR3 DNA reads TGTGCCAGCAGCTTGAGGCGGAACTATGGCTACACCTTC.

This clone was seen only once. The DNA for the CDR3 is TGTGCCAGCACCCAGACAGGGGCCGGGTCCACTGAAGCTTTCTTT. Translating it yields CASTQTGAGSTEAFF. V is TRBV27 and J is TRBJ1-1; TRBD1 matches at 8 bases. The trim removed 7 bases at V and 4 bases at J, leaving 11 bases unmatched. Germline assignment: CDR1 MNHEY and CDR2 SMNVEV (reference sequence). This CDR3 is built from 15 residues.

This clone was seen only once. The CDR3 spells CASSIQRSPYNEQFF. In DNA form, the CDR3 reads TGTGCCAGTAGTATCCAGCGGTCCCCTTACAATGAGCAGTTCTTC. The V and J genes are TRBV19 and TRBJ2-1, with a possible D match to TRBD2 (5 bases). This CDR3 region has 15 residues. From germline, CDR1 is LNHDA and CDR2 SQIVND (reference sequence). The V end lost 3 bases, the J end lost 4 bases, and 13 bases lay between the germline ends.

The rearrangement links TRBV27 to TRBJ1-6; TRBD1 is a possible D gene (5 bases). The ends were cut back, 5 bases at V and 10 bases at J, with 12 bases in the middle. CDR3 length equals 13 residues. Germline V gives CDR1 MNHEY, CDR2 SMNVEV (reference sequence). The CDR3 protein is CASSLKTVSPLHF. CDR3 nucleotide sequence: TGTGCCAGCAGTCTTAAGACAGTGTCACCCCTCCACTTT.

This clone was detected a few times. The chain combines TRBV7-2 with TRBJ2-1; 13 bases match TRBD2. CDR3 length: 15 residues. Germline V gene lookup returns CDR1 SGHTA and CDR2 FQGNSA. With V trimmed by 4 bases and J by 8 bases, 5 bases remained unmatched. DNA of the CDR3: TGTGCCAGCAGCTGGACTAGCGGGGGAATCGATGAGCAGTTCTTC. Translated, it gives CASSWTSGGIDEQFF.

This clone was seen a single time. V usage is TRBV7-9 and J usage is TRBJ2-7; D may be TRBD1 (5 bases). Per germline, CDR1 SEHNR and CDR2 FQNEAQ (reference sequence). V was trimmed by 2 bases and J by 0 bases, leaving 11 bases between them. The CDR3 totals 15 residues. In DNA, the CDR3 is TGTGCCAGCAGCTTATCAGGGAATCCCTCCTACGAGCAGTACTTC. This codes for CASSLSGNPSYEQYF. Full variable domain (missing parts from reference TRBV7-9 and TRBJ2-7): DTGVSQNPRHKITKRGQNVTFRCDPISEHNRLYWYRQTLGQGPEFLTYFQNEAQLEKSRLLSDRFSAERPKGSFSTLEIQRTEQGDSAMYLCASSLSGNPSYEQYFGPGTRLTVT.

The V call is TRBV16, the J call TRBJ2-7, with D perhaps matching TRBD1 (6 bases). V lost 5 bases, J lost 1 base, and 12 bases lay in between. CDR1 is KGHSY, CDR2 FQNENV, per germline. CDR3 size: 14 residues. CDR3 nucleotides: TGTGCCAGCAGCTCCCGGACAGATTCCTACGAGCAGTACTTC. This gives the protein CASSSRTDSYEQYF.

V is TRBV20-1 and J is TRBJ1-3; a weak D match, TRBD1 (6 bases). This CDR3 has 15 residues. The V gene lost 3 bases and the J gene lost 0 bases, with 12 bases spanning the gap. Germline-derived CDR1 and CDR2 are DFQATT and SNEGSKA (reference sequence). This chain's CDR3 is CSASSDSYSGNTIYF. The CDR3, as DNA: TGCAGTGCTAGTTCGGACAGCTACTCTGGAAACACCATATATTTT.

The chain joins TRBV2 to TRBJ1-1; perhaps TRBD1 as D (5 bases). The germline V and J ends were trimmed by 6 bases and 1 base, with 9 bases remaining between them. Per the germline V gene, CDR1 is SNHLY and CDR2 is FYNNEI. The CDR3 loop spans 13 amino acids. In nucleotides, the CDR3 is TGTGCCAGCAGAAGGGGTCGGAACACTGAAGCTTTCTTT. Encoded protein: CASRRGRNTEAFF.

Comments on this clone: This sample includes further DNA sequences coding for the same CDR3. CDR3 nucleotides: TGCAGCGTTGAAGGGACAGGGGGGAACTATGGCTACACCTTC. It specifies CSVEGTGGNYGYTF. V is TRBV29-1 and J is TRBJ1-2, with TRBD1 identical over 10 bases. V lost 1 base to trimming and J lost 2 bases; unmatched junction nucleotides: 1. Looked up from germline, CDR1 is SQVTM and CDR2 is ANQGSEA. The CDR3 has 14 residues.

This chain links TRBV7-2 with TRBJ2-4; maybe TRBD2 (6 bases). Germline lookup yields CDR1 SGHTA and CDR2 FQGNSA. The CDR3 is 15 residues long. The V end was cut by 7 bases, the J end by 0 bases, with 13 bases between. The CDR3 sequence: CASTPGEVAKNIQYF. CDR3 bases: TGTGCCAGCACCCCGGGGGAGGTAGCCAAAAACATTCAGTACTTC.

V usage is TRBV19 and J usage is TRBJ1-2; TRBD1 matches at 7 bases. CDR1 is LNHDA, CDR2 SQIVND, per germline (reference sequence). After removal of 10 bases from V and 2 bases from J, the junction contained 4 bases not matched to a gene. The CDR3 is 12 amino acids. The CDR3, as DNA: TGTGCCACTAAGACAGGGAACTATGGCTACACCTTC. The encoded protein is CATKTGNYGYTF.